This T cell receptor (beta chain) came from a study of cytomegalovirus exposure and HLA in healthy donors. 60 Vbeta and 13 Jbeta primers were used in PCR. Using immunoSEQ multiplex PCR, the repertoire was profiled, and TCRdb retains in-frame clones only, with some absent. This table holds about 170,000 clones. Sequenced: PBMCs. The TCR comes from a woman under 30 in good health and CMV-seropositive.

The CDR3 region is CASSRGAGNQPQHF. DNA of the CDR3: TGTGCCAGTAGTCGGGGTGCGGGCAATCAGCCCCAGCATTTT. The chain carries TRBV19 and TRBJ1-5; the D is unclear. From germline, CDR1 is LNHDA and CDR2 SQIVND (reference sequence). The V end lost 5 bases, the J end lost 2 bases, and 10 bases lay between the germline ends. This CDR3 has 14 residues.